The rows below give T cell receptor beta chains drawn from one sample of a study of blood T cell repertoires in COVID-19. Method: immunoSEQ multiplex PCR; TCRdb's copy keeps in-frame clones and lacks some. The sample lists 90,000 to 120,000 clones; roughly 88% were seen once. The source material was peripheral blood. These receptors all come from a woman aged 55-75 years with acute or convalescent COVID-19. Each CDR3 is given with its conserved first and last residue. A D gene is named only where the DNA matches it firmly. Clone size is shown for a subset of rows, as once, few, many or a class of expanded clone.

J,V,size,D,CDR3,DNA
TRBJ2-5,TRBV18,once,TRBD1,CASSPTGKETQYF,TGTGCCAGCTCACCGACAGGGAAGGAGACCCAGTACTTC
TRBJ1-1,TRBV9,NA,NA,CASSPQGGFNTEAFF,TGTGCCAGCAGCCCCCAGGGAGGTTTTAACACTGAAGCTTTCTTT
TRBJ2-7,TRBV20-1,NA,TRBD2,CSASLILAGASEQYF,TGCAGTGCTAGTCTAATCCTAGCGGGAGCGTCCGAGCAGTACTTC
TRBJ1-2,TRBV2,NA,TRBD1,CASRTGIYYGYTF,TGTGCCAGCCGGACAGGCATATACTATGGCTACACCTTC
TRBJ2-1,TRBV2,NA,NA,CASNLRNEQFF,TGTGCCAGCAACCTTAGAAATGAGCAGTTCTTC
TRBJ1-5,TRBV19,once,TRBD1,CASSTSRTGGSQPQHF,TGTGCCAGTAGTACATCCCGGACAGGGGGGAGTCAGCCCCAGCATTTT
TRBJ1-5,TRBV28,NA,TRBD1,CASNSPGQGYQPQHF,TGTGCCAGCAACTCCCCGGGACAGGGATATCAGCCCCAGCATTTT
TRBJ2-2,TRBV25-1,once,TRBD1,CATAPGQGTGELFF,TGTGCCACCGCACCGGGACAGGGCACCGGGGAGCTGTTTTTT
TRBJ1-1,TRBV19,NA,TRBD1,CASPGQGNTEAFF,TGTGCCAGCCCTGGACAGGGGAACACTGAAGCTTTCTTT
TRBJ2-5,TRBV5-4,NA,TRBD1,CASSPGQGRLETQYF,TGTGCCAGCAGCCCGGGACAGGGGAGGTTGGAGACCCAGTACTTC
TRBJ1-1,TRBV2,NA,NA,CASSITWNTEAFF,TGTGCCAGCAGTATCACTTGGAACACTGAAGCTTTCTTT
TRBJ1-3,TRBV6-6,NA,TRBD1,CASTLGQNGNTIYF,TGTGCCAGCACCCTGGGACAGAATGGAAACACCATATATTTT
TRBJ2-2,TRBV9,NA,NA,CASTPNYNTGELFF,TGTGCCAGCACCCCCAACTATAACACCGGGGAGCTGTTTTTT
TRBJ1-6,TRBV7-9,NA,TRBD1,CASSKPGQDNSPLHF,TGTGCCAGCAGCAAGCCGGGACAGGATAATTCACCCCTCCACTTT
TRBJ1-6,TRBV2,NA,NA,CASSESLAPLHF,TGTGCCAGCAGTGAATCACTAGCACCCCTCCACTTT
TRBJ1-1,TRBV19,NA,TRBD1,CASSLRQGGAFF,TGTGCCAGTAGCCTTCGACAGGGGGGCGCTTTCTTT
TRBJ2-1,TRBV19,NA,TRBD2,CASSERRRESSYNEQFF,TGTGCCAGTAGTGAACGGCGGCGGGAGAGCTCCTACAATGAGCAGTTCTTC
TRBJ2-2,TRBV4-1,NA,TRBD2,CASSQDWGLAPNTGELFF,TGCGCCAGCAGCCAAGATTGGGGACTAGCGCCTAACACCGGGGAGCTGTTTTTT
TRBJ1-5,TRBV27,few,TRBD1,CASSLMGQPNQPQHF,TGTGCCAGCAGTTTAATGGGACAGCCCAATCAGCCCCAGCATTTT
TRBJ1-4,TRBV28,NA,NA,CASSKPQGAWDEKLFF,TGTGCCAGCAGCAAGCCTCAAGGGGCTTGGGATGAAAAACTGTTTTTT
TRBJ2-7,TRBV7-2,NA,NA,CASSRRTGSSYEQYF,TGTGCCAGCAGCCGGAGGACGGGGAGCTCCTACGAGCAGTACTTC
TRBJ2-1,TRBV5-1,NA,NA,CASSGGSGPGPYNEQFF,TGCGCCAGCAGCGGGGGGAGTGGGCCCGGGCCCTACAATGAGCAGTTCTTC
TRBJ2-1,TRBV28,once,TRBD2,CASSESGLAGNEQFF,TGTGCCAGCAGTGAATCGGGACTAGCGGGCAATGAGCAGTTCTTC
TRBJ2-7,TRBV27,NA,TRBD2,CASSWGREYYEQYF,TGTGCCAGCAGTTGGGGGAGGGAGTACTACGAGCAGTACTTC
TRBJ2-1,TRBV7-3,NA,TRBD1,CASSRQGAVDEQFF,TGTGCCAGCAGTCGACAGGGAGCCGTCGATGAGCAGTTCTTC
TRBJ2-1,TRBV3-1/TRBV3-2,NA,TRBD2,CASSLSGTSNEQFF,TGTGCCAGCAGCCTTTCCGGGACTAGCAATGAGCAGTTCTTC
TRBJ2-1,TRBV6-2/TRBV6-3,NA,TRBD2,CASSSKRGYNEQFF,TGTGCCAGCAGTTCCAAGCGGGGGTACAATGAGCAGTTCTTC
TRBJ2-5,TRBV19,NA,NA,CASTPRAGFKETQYF,TGTGCCAGTACCCCCAGGGCAGGGTTTAAAGAGACCCAGTACTTC
TRBJ2-1,TRBV7-2,NA,TRBD2,CASSSVGGRAYNEQFF,TGTGCCAGCAGCTCCGTAGGCGGGAGGGCCTACAATGAGCAGTTCTTC
TRBJ2-1,TRBV19,NA,TRBD2,CASSIWGLGGSYNEQFF,TGTGCCAGTAGTATTTGGGGACTAGGAGGCTCCTACAATGAGCAGTTCTTC
TRBJ1-6,TRBV28,few,TRBD1,CASSFNRGSYNSPLHF,TGTGCCAGCAGTTTCAACAGGGGCTCCTATAATTCACCCCTCCACTTT
TRBJ1-6,TRBV18,NA,TRBD1,CASSLRQGDNSPLHF,TGTGCCAGCTCACTACGACAGGGAGACAATTCACCCCTCCACTTT
TRBJ1-1,TRBV6-2/TRBV6-3,NA,TRBD1,CASSPDRTTEAFF,TGTGCCAGCAGTCCGGACAGGACCACTGAAGCTTTCTTT
TRBJ2-1,TRBV3-1/TRBV3-2,NA,NA,CASSSLEGENEQFF,TGTGCCAGCAGCTCACTAGAGGGAGAGAATGAGCAGTTCTTC
TRBJ2-1,TRBV11-3,NA,TRBD2,CASSWGGSAYNEQFF,TGTGCCAGCAGCTGGGGAGGGAGTGCCTACAATGAGCAGTTCTTC
TRBJ2-2,TRBV28,NA,NA,CASSTPGGSGELFF,TGTGCCAGCAGCACCCCCGGAGGATCCGGGGAGCTGTTTTTT
TRBJ2-1,TRBV5-1,NA,NA,CASQREAGSLYNEQFF,TGCGCCAGCCAAAGGGAGGCAGGTAGCCTATACAATGAGCAGTTCTTC
TRBJ2-2,TRBV6-1,NA,NA,CASSRYLAGELFF,TGTGCCAGCAGCAGGTACCTGGCCGGGGAGCTGTTTTTT
TRBJ2-7,TRBV30,few,NA,CAWSGLRGSSYEQYF,TGTGCCTGGAGTGGTCTCAGGGGATCCTCCTACGAGCAGTACTTC
TRBJ2-7,TRBV12-3/TRBV12-4,NA,NA,CASSFNSRDEQYF,TGTGCCAGCAGTTTCAATTCGAGGGACGAGCAGTACTTC
TRBJ2-1,TRBV5-1,NA,TRBD2,CASSPGTSGSVQFF,TGCGCCAGCAGCCCCGGGACTAGCGGGAGCGTGCAGTTCTTC
TRBJ1-5,TRBV6-1,once,TRBD1,CASSEGRRRDSFQPQHF,TGTGCCAGCAGTGAAGGGAGAAGGCGGGACAGTTTTCAGCCCCAGCATTTT
TRBJ1-5,TRBV12-3/TRBV12-4,NA,NA,CASSFGDNQPQHF,TGTGCCAGCAGTTTCGGGGACAATCAGCCCCAGCATTTT
TRBJ2-3,TRBV6-6,NA,NA,CASREDGTDTQYF,TGTGCCAGCAGGGAGGATGGCACAGATACGCAGTATTTT
TRBJ1-2,TRBV28,NA,NA,CASTGGYGYTF,TGTGCCAGCACGGGGGGCTATGGCTACACCTTC
TRBJ2-7,TRBV9,NA,TRBD1,CASSVVGDSEQYF,TGTGCCAGCAGCGTAGTGGGGGACAGTGAGCAGTACTTC
TRBJ2-4,TRBV2,NA,NA,CASSVLAYPVLAKNIQYF,TGTGCCAGCAGTGTGCTCGCCTACCCCGTACTAGCCAAAAACATTCAGTACTTC
TRBJ2-1,TRBV29-1,few,TRBD2,CSVEGTSGKVWEQFF,TGCAGCGTTGAAGGGACTAGCGGGAAGGTTTGGGAGCAGTTCTTC
TRBJ2-5,TRBV2,NA,NA,CASSEAPGEETQYF,TGTGCCAGCAGTGAAGCTCCAGGGGAGGAGACCCAGTACTTC
TRBJ2-3,TRBV5-4,NA,NA,CASSLGADWESQDTQYF,TGTGCCAGCAGCTTGGGGGCGGACTGGGAGAGTCAAGATACGCAGTATTTT
TRBJ2-2,TRBV9,NA,NA,CASSDRDSITGELFF,TGTGCCAGCAGCGACCGGGACTCTATTACCGGGGAGCTGTTTTTT
TRBJ1-2,TRBV7-2,NA,NA,CASSFTESYGYTF,TGTGCCAGCAGCTTCACAGAATCCTATGGCTACACCTTC
TRBJ1-2,TRBV30,NA,NA,CAWIGGDRISGYTF,TGTGCCTGGATCGGGGGGGATAGGATCTCTGGCTACACCTTC
TRBJ2-1,TRBV4-2,NA,NA,CASSQAGRNEQFF,TGTGCCAGCAGCCAAGCGGGAAGAAATGAGCAGTTCTTC
TRBJ2-5,TRBV7-9,NA,NA,CASSLVGDTLRQETQYF,TGTGCCAGCAGCTTAGTCGGGGACACCTTACGACAAGAGACCCAGTACTTC